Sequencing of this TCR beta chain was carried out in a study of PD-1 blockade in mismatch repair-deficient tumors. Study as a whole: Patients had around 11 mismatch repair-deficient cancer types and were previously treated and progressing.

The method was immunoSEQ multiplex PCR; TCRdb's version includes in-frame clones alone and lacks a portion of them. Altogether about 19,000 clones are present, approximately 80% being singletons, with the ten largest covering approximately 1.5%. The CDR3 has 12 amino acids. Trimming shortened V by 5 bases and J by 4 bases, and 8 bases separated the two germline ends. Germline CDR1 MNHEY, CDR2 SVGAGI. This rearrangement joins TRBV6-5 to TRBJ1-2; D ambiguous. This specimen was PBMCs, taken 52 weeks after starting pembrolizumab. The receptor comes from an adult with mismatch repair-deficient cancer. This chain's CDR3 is CASSAHLYGYTF. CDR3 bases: TGTGCCAGCAGTGCACACCTCTATGGCTACACCTTC.